This TCR beta chain was sequenced for a study of blood T cell repertoires in COVID-19. Turning to the study itself: Italy, Spain and the United States were the sources of the convalescent and acute COVID-19 samples. In each case, the material was cDNA or gDNA derived from T cells, B-cell-depleted T cells, or PBMCs.

The CDR3 loop spans 16 amino acids. CDR1 SGHAT and CDR2 FQNNGV come from the germline V gene. The J segment lost 1 base and the V segment lost 5 bases, leaving 6 bases of the junction unmatched. In the source study's methods: Reference gene primer amplification yielded estimated nucleated cell counts. Libraries were prepared by immunoSEQ multiplex PCR; TCRdb keeps only in-frame clonotypes and omits some of them. V, J and clone size are those of that table, while D and trimming were read from the DNA. The data hold 260,000 or so clones, with roughly 86% observed a single time. The sequenced material came from peripheral blood. The receptor comes from a human donor in a cohort sampled during active COVID-19. The chain is built from TRBV11-2 and TRBJ1-3; 9 bases are a match to TRBD1. CDR3 sequence reads: CASSRPGQGSGNTIYF. DNA of the CDR3: TGTGCCAGCAGCCGGCCGGGACAGGGTTCTGGAAACACCATATATTTT.